A single TCR beta chain is shown here with its context. The antigen it recognizes is unknown. This may come from a read error, since a much larger clone is one base off. Blood RNA was extracted from unsorted whole blood with TRIzol reagent; germline DNA came from the DNeasy Blood & Tissue kit. At the time of sampling, the patients had chronic HBV infection and had not received any treatment. Around 4 milliliters of peripheral blood were collected into K2EDTA tubes before surgery. The germline V gene provides CDR1 SQVTM and CDR2 ANQGSEA. V is cut back by 7 bases and J by 9 bases, with 12 bases in the junction unmatched. There are 12 amino acids in the CDR3, from cysteine to phenylalanine inclusive. CDR3 DNA only is kept here, 36 bases in frame from base 1. TCRbeta-specific cDNA was reverse-transcribed from approximately 500 ng total RNA using a constant-region primer and ProtoScript II reverse transcriptase. TCRbeta libraries were built with three nested multiplex PCR rounds, a slightly modified ARM-PCR procedure. The first two PCR rounds used multiplex TRBV1-TRBV30 forward primers with a Cbeta reverse primer, each for approximately 11 cycles. A final 25-cycle PCR with Deep VentR polymerase added sample barcodes and Illumina adapters. Before sequencing, amplicons of 200-500 bp were gel-purified using a QIAquick gel extraction kit. An Illumina HiSeq 2500 was used to sequence the TCRbeta amplicons with 250-bp paired-end reads. Regarding the original processing steps: To recover full CDR3 sequences, reads were quality-trimmed using Trimmomatic v0.33 and paired reads were then merged using FLASH v1.2.11. V, D and J germline segments were assigned to the rearranged TCRbeta sequences by MiGEC v1.2.1b. Clonotype statistics, along with Shannon-Wiener diversity indices, were calculated using VDJtools v1.0.0. Except for diversity analysis, only the 250 most abundant clonotypes of each sample were used in subsequent analyses to reduce sampling bias. TCRdb trimmed public reads at Q25 via fastp, called clones via MiXCR and kept in-frame beta chains. Rows merge per CDR3 protein into single entries with the most common DNA and genes. The V and J calls shown here were made by TCRdb, not taken from the authors' results. Across this sample there are about 300,000 distinct CDR3 sequences, with over 55% seen only once. The ten largest clones take up roughly 8.6% of the sample.

This entry comes from a study of tumor-infiltrating lymphocytes in primary liver carcinoma (TCRdb year 2017). About the study as a whole: Between late 2015 and early 2016, roughly 5 patients in China with histopathologically diagnosed primary liver carcinoma had their tumors surgically resected. High reproducibility was observed for the technical replicate repertoires, with mean shared-clone rates roughly 0.89 and correlation coefficients above 0.95. Each sample produced about 3.65 to 7.13 million productive TCRbeta reads, and read depth showed no significant difference between tissue types. The five patients had tumors staged T1-T3 N0M0, with maximum diameters ranging from about 4 to 11 cm. TCRbeta repertoire sequencing, expression microarrays and whole-exome sequencing were combined in the study across five regions of each liver tumor, with adjacent normal tissue and blood also included. A total of roughly 35 specimens from 5 patients underwent TCRbeta repertoire sequencing, comprising 25 or so tumor regions, 5 adjacent noncancerous liver tissues and 5 peripheral blood samples. Of the five patients, three men and two women aged 30 to 69 years, four had hepatocellular carcinoma and one had combined HCC and intrahepatic cholangiocarcinoma.

Paper-wide results and their limitations: Because sequencing covered only the TCR beta chain and unpaired alpha chains were not captured, true repertoire diversity is likely underestimated. Compared with blood, tumors had a significantly larger share of the repertoire taken up by the top 250 clones (p = 0.039). Repertoire overlap was higher between tumor regions (mean about 35%) than tumor-adjacent (approximately 17%) or tumor-blood (14%) pairs, consistent with antigen-driven expansion. Only a few patients were included in the study, and the authors note that the findings should be validated in a larger study. Bulk unsorted samples precluded comparing CD4+ and CD8+ T cell repertoires.

What was sequenced was peripheral blood. The sequence derives from a man in his forties with primary liver carcinoma and hepatitis B virus infection. Recombination joined TRBV29-1 with TRBJ2-7; 7 central bases correspond to TRBD1. The nucleotide sequence reads as follows: TGCAGCGCCCAGGGGGTAGACGGTGGGCAGTACTTC. Its translation reads: CSAQGVDGGQYF.